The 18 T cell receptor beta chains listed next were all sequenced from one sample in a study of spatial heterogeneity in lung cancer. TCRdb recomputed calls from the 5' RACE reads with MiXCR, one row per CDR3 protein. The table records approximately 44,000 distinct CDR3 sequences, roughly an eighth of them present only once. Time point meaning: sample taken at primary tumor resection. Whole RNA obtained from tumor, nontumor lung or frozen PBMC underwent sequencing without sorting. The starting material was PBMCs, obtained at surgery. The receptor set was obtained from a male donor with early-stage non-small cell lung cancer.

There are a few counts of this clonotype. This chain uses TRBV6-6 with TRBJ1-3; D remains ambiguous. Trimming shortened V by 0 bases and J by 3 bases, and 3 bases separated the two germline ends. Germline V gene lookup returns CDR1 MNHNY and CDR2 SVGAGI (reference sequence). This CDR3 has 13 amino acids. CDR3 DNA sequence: TGTGCCAGCAGTTACTCGATTGGAAACACCATATATTTT. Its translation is CASSYSIGNTIYF.

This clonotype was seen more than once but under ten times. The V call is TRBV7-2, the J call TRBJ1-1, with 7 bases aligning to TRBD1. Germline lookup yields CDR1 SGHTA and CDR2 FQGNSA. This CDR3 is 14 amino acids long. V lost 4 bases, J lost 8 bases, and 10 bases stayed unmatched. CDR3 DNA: TGTGCCAGCAGCTACGGACAGGAGGGGTACGAAGCTTTCTTT. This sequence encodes CASSYGQEGYEAFF.

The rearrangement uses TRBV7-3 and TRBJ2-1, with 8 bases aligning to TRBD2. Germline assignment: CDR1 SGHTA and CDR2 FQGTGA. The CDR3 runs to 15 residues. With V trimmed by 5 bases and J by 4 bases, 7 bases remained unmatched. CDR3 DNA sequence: TGTGCCAGCAGCGCCGGGACTAGGGCATACAATGAGCAGTTCTTC. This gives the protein CASSAGTRAYNEQFF. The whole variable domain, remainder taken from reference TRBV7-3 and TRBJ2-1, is GAGVSQTPSNKVTEKGKYVELRCDPISGHTALYWYRQSLGQGPEFLIYFQGTGAADDSGLPNDRFFAVRPEGSVSTLKIQRTERGDSAVYLCASSAGTRAYNEQFFGPGTRLTVL.

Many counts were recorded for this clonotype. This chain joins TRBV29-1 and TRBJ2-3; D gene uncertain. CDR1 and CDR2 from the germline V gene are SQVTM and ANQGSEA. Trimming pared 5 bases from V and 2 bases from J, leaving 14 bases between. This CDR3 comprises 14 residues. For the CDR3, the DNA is TGCAGCGTTCATGGGCAGACGCTCACAGATACGCAGTATTTT. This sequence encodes CSVHGQTLTDTQYF.

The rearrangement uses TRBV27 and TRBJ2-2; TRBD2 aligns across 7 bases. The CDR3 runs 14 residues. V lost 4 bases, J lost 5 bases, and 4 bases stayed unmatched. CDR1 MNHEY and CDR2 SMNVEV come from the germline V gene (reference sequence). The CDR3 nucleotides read TGTGCCAGCAGTTGGACTAGGGCTACCGGGGAGCTGTTTTTT. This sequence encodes CASSWTRATGELFF.

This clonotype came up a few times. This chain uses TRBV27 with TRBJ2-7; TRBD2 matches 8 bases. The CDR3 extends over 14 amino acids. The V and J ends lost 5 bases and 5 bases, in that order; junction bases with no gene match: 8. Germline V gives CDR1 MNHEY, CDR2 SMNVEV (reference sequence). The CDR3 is CASSGREGLNEQYF. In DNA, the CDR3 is TGTGCCAGCAGTGGTCGGGAGGGCCTCAACGAGCAGTACTTC.

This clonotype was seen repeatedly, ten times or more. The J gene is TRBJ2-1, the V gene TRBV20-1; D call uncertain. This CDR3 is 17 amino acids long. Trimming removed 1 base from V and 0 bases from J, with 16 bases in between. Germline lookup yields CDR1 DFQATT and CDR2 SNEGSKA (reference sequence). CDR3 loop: CSARGPGQPGSYNEQFF. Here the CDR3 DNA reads TGCAGTGCTAGAGGCCCCGGGCAGCCGGGCTCCTACAATGAGCAGTTCTTC.

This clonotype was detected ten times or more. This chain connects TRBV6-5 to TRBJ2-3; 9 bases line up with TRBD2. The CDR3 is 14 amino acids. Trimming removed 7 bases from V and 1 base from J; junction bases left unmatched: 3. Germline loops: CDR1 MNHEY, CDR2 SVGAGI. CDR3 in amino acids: CASTKREGTDTQYF. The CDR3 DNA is TGTGCCAGCACAAAGCGGGAGGGCACAGATACGCAGTATTTT.

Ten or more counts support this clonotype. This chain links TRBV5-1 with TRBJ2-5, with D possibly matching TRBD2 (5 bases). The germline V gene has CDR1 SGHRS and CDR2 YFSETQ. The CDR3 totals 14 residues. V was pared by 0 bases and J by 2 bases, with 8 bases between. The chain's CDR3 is CASSLAGRQETQYF. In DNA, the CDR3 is TGCGCCAGCAGCTTGGCTGGGAGACAAGAGACCCAGTACTTC.

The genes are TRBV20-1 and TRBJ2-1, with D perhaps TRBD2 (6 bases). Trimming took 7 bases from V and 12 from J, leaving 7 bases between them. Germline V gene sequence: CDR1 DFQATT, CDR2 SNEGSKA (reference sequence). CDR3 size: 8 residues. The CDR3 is CSGAGQFF. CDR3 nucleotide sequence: TGCAGTGGAGCGGGGCAGTTCTTC.

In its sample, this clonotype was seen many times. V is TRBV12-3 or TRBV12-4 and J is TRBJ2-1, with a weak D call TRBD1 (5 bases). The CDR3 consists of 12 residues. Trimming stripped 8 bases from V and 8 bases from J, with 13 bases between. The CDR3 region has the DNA TGTGCCAGCCAGCCCGACAGTTATGAGCAGTTCTTC. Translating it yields CASQPDSYEQFF.

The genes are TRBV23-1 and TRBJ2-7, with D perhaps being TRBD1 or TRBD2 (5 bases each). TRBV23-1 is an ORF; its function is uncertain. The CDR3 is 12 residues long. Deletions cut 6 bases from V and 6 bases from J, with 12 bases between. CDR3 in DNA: TGCGCCAGCAGACGGCAGGGACCCGAGCAGTACTTC. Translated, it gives CASRRQGPEQYF.

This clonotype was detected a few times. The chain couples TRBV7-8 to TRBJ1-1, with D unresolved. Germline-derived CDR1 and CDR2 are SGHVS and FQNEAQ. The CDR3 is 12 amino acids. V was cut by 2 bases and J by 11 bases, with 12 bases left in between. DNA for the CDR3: TGTGCCAGCAGCTTATACGTTGGGTTTGCTTTCTTT. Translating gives CASSLYVGFAFF.

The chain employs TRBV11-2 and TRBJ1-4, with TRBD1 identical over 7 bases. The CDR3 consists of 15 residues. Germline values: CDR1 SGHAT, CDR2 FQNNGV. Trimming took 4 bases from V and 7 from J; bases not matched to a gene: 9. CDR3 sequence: CASSSQGNWAEKLFF. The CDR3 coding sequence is TGTGCCAGCAGCTCACAGGGGAATTGGGCTGAAAAACTGTTTTTT.

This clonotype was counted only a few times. This chain's CDR3 is CSASSIAGDTDTQYF. The CDR3, as DNA: TGCAGTGCTAGTTCTATAGCGGGTGACACAGATACGCAGTATTTT. This rearrangement joins TRBV20-1 to TRBJ2-3; 7 positions agree with TRBD2. The CDR3 spans 15 residues. Germline V CDR1 and CDR2: DFQATT, SNEGSKA (reference sequence). V trimming: 3 bases; J trimming: 2 bases; junction bases outside the gene matches: 8.

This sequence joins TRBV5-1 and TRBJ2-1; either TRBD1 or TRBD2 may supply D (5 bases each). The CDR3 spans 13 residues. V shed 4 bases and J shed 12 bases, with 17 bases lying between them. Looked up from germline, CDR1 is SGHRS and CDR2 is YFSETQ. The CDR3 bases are TGCGCCAGCAGCCCGTTTTTAAGGGACCTGCAGTTCTTC. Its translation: CASSPFLRDLQFF.

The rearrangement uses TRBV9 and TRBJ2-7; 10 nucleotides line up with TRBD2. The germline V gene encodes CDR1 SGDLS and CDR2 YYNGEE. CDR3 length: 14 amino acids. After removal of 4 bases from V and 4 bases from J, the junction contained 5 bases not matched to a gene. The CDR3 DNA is TGTGCCAGCAGCCCAGGGACTAGCGATTACGAGCAGTACTTC. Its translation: CASSPGTSDYEQYF.

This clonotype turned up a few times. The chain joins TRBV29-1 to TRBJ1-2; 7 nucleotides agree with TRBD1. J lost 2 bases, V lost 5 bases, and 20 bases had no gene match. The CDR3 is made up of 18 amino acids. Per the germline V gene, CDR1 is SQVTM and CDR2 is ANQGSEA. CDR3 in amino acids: CSVIGGTRPGQANYGYTF. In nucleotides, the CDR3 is TGCAGCGTTATTGGAGGGACACGACCCGGACAGGCGAACTATGGCTACACCTTC.